This is a list of T cell receptor beta chains from one sample in a study of T cells after yellow fever vaccination. Via MiXCR, TCRdb re-called the 5' RACE reads, giving one row per CDR3 protein. Of approximately 600,000 distinct CDR3 sequences in the sample, 9% to 15% were seen once. The sequencing here drew on PBMCs, taken on the day of the yellow fever booster vaccination. The origin of the receptors is a man aged 30 to 45 who received the YFV17D yellow fever vaccine. Both conserved end residues are part of each CDR3. The D gene is left open where the match is weak. Clone size is given for some rows only: seen once, a few or many times, or a class if the clone is expanded.

cdr3_nt	cdr3_aa	v_call	j_call	clone_size	d_call
TGTGCCAGCAGCTTAGTGGGCAGGGACTCATTGGGGCAGTTCTTC	CASSLVGRDSLGQFF	TRBV7-9	TRBJ2-1	many	-
TGTGCCACGGAGACCCAGTACTTC	CATETQYF	TRBV7-2	TRBJ2-5	many	-
TGTGCCAGCAGCCCAATTTCAGGGCGAACTGAAGCTTTCTTT	CASSPISGRTEAFF	TRBV14	TRBJ1-1	-	-
TGTGCCAGCAGTGCCGGGACAACTCAAGAGACCCAGTACTTC	CASSAGTTQETQYF	TRBV12-3/TRBV12-4	TRBJ2-5	few	-
TGTGCCAGCAGTTTATCCCCCCGGACAGGGGGCGAGCAGTACTTC	CASSLSPRTGGEQYF	TRBV12-3/TRBV12-4	TRBJ2-7	few	TRBD1
TGTGCCAGCAGCACCCGGACAGGGGGCGAATACGAGCAGTACTTC	CASSTRTGGEYEQYF	TRBV7-2	TRBJ2-7	many	TRBD1
TGTGCCACCAGCAGAGATTTAGCGGGGCGAGAGAAGCAGTACTTC	CATSRDLAGREKQYF	TRBV15	TRBJ2-7	-	TRBD2
TGTGCCAGCAGTTACGGGACTAGCGGGACCTTCAGGAACGAGCAGTACTTC	CASSYGTSGTFRNEQYF	TRBV6-5	TRBJ2-7	-	TRBD2
TGTGCCAGCAGCTTCTTGGGACGTGCTCGGACTGAAGCTTTCTTT	CASSFLGRARTEAFF	TRBV7-8	TRBJ1-1	-	-
TGTGCCAGCAGTAGCCCGGGACACCCATCCTACAATGAGCAGTTCTTC	CASSSPGHPSYNEQFF	TRBV7-2	TRBJ2-1	-	-
TGCAGTGCCCAGAGCGGAGTAAGCTTTGGCTTC	CSAQSGVSFGF	TRBV20-1	TRBJ2-4	-	-
TGCGCCAGCAGCCAAGATGGGGATCAGCCCCAGCATTTT	CASSQDGDQPQHF	TRBV4-1	TRBJ1-5	many	-
TGTGCCAGCAGTTTTTTAGGCAGGGGGCAGAACTATGGCTACACCTTC	CASSFLGRGQNYGYTF	TRBV28	TRBJ1-2	many	TRBD1
TGCAGCGTTGAAATTATAGGGCTAAGCTCCTACAATGAGCAGTTCTTC	CSVEIIGLSSYNEQFF	TRBV29-1	TRBJ2-1	few	-
TGTGCCAGCAGCCCCCGGGGGGATCAGCCCCAGCATTTT	CASSPRGDQPQHF	TRBV7-2	TRBJ1-5	-	-
TGTGCCAGCAGCCGTCTGGGGGATGCGAACACCGGGGAGCTGTTTTTT	CASSRLGDANTGELFF	TRBV5-4	TRBJ2-2	-	-
TGTGCCAGCAGCCAGGGCAACGGAGTCCAGTATGGCTACACCTTC	CASSQGNGVQYGYTF	TRBV3-1	TRBJ1-2	-	-
TGTGCCAGCAGCTTAGCGCGGACTAGCGGGAGAGATGAGCAGTTCTTC	CASSLARTSGRDEQFF	TRBV7-9	TRBJ2-1	few	TRBD2
TGTGCCAGCAGCTTAATCGAGACAGGGACATCCTACGAGCAGTACTTC	CASSLIETGTSYEQYF	TRBV7-9	TRBJ2-7	-	TRBD1
TGTGCCAGCAGTTACCGCGGGACAGGGTTCCGTGGTGAGCAGTTCTTC	CASSYRGTGFRGEQFF	TRBV6-5	TRBJ2-1	-	TRBD1
TGCAGCGCCGGGGGACTAGGTAAAAACATTCAGTACTTC	CSAGGLGKNIQYF	TRBV29-1	TRBJ2-4	-	TRBD2
TGCGCCAGCAGCTTGTGGTCGGAGCCTTACAATGAGCAGTTCTTC	CASSLWSEPYNEQFF	TRBV5-1	TRBJ2-1	few	-
TGTGCCAGCAGTTTGAGGAGCTTGGACAATGAGCAGTTCTTC	CASSLRSLDNEQFF	TRBV6-5	TRBJ2-1	few	-
TGTGCCACCAGTCACGGGAGCCACACCGGGGAGCTGTTTTTT	CATSHGSHTGELFF	TRBV15	TRBJ2-2	-	-
TGTGCCACCAGCAGAGATCGTGGTAGCGGGGTGGCAGATACGCAGTATTTT	CATSRDRGSGVADTQYF	TRBV15	TRBJ2-3	-	TRBD2
TGTGCCAGCAGCTTAATGACTAGCGGGTTGTACCAAGAGACCCAGTACTTC	CASSLMTSGLYQETQYF	TRBV7-2	TRBJ2-5	-	TRBD2
TGTGCCAGCAGCCAAGATATAGTACAGGGCCCCTACGAGCAGTACTTC	CASSQDIVQGPYEQYF	TRBV4-2	TRBJ2-7	few	-
TGCAGTGCTCCCCAAATGGCTAGCGGGAGGGCGTCAGATACGCAGTATTTT	CSAPQMASGRASDTQYF	TRBV20-1	TRBJ2-3	-	TRBD2
TGTGCCAGCAGCTTGGGGTCCATGGCCGAGCAGTACTTC	CASSLGSMAEQYF	TRBV7-3	TRBJ2-7	-	-
TGTGCCAGCAGGTCGACCGGGACTAGCTCCTACAATGAGCAGTTCTTC	CASRSTGTSSYNEQFF	TRBV6-1	TRBJ2-1	-	TRBD2
TGCAGCGTTGTGCCTAGCGGTGGCGGAGAGACCCAGTACTTC	CSVVPSGGGETQYF	TRBV29-1	TRBJ2-5	few	TRBD2
TGTGCCAGCAGTTTATCGACGGGACAAGAGACCCAGTACTTC	CASSLSTGQETQYF	TRBV27	TRBJ2-5	many	-
TGTGCCAGCAGCTCCACCCTCAGTGGGAGCTCTGGGGCCAACGTCCTGACTTTC	CASSSTLSGSSGANVLTF	TRBV11-2	TRBJ2-6	-	-